The 8 T cell receptor beta chains listed next were all sequenced from one sample in a study of shared clonotypes between healthy human individuals. TCRdb keeps only in-frame clones here, not all; method: immunoSEQ multiplex PCR. Found here are around 500,000 clones, around 80% of them singletons; the top ten hold about 12%. Sequencing input: PBMCs. The receptors stem from a middle-aged woman in good health. Some clones in this sample may be carry-over from other donors' samples.

The rearrangement joins TRBV4-2 to TRBJ2-7, with D possibly being TRBD1 or TRBD2 (5 bases each). The germline CDR1 and CDR2 sequences are LGHNA and YNFKEQ. V lost 3 bases and J 2 bases, leaving 14 bases between the germline ends. The CDR3 is 15 residues long. Written as DNA, the CDR3 is TGTGCCAGCAGCCAGGCCGGGACGGGACCCTACGAGCAGTACTTC. Translated: CASSQAGTGPYEQYF.

The V and J genes are TRBV7-9 and TRBJ1-1, with a tentative D call TRBD1 (6 bases). This CDR3 has 14 residues. The germline V gene encodes CDR1 SEHNR and CDR2 FQNEAQ (reference sequence). V shed 1 base and J shed 8 bases, with 14 bases lying between them. CDR3 amino acids: CASSLGPGAPEAFF. The CDR3 coding sequence is TGTGCCAGCAGCTTAGGTCCGGGGGCCCCGGAAGCTTTCTTT. Based on the CDR3 plus reference TRBV7-9 and TRBJ1-1, the full variable domain is DTGVSQNPRHKITKRGQNVTFRCDPISEHNRLYWYRQTLGQGPEFLTYFQNEAQLEKSRLLSDRFSAERPKGSFSTLEIQRTEQGDSAMYLCASSLGPGAPEAFFGQGTRLTVV.

In this sample, this clone turned up many times. This chain uses TRBV18 with TRBJ2-1; D might be TRBD1 or TRBD2, each matching 5 bases. V gave up 3 bases and J gave up 4 bases, with 19 bases separating them. Germline V lookup: CDR1 KGHSH, CDR2 LQKENI. The CDR3 totals 17 residues. This CDR3 reads CASSPTAGTAPYNEQFF. The CDR3 nucleotides are TGTGCCAGCTCACCGACTGCCGGGACGGCTCCTTACAATGAGCAGTTCTTC.

The V call is TRBV19, the J call TRBJ2-4; D remains ambiguous. The CDR3 spans 18 residues. CDR1 is LNHDA and CDR2 is SQIVND in the germline V gene (reference sequence). Trimming removed 8 bases at V and 1 base at J, with 24 bases between. CDR3 amino acids: CASSQDGQQKTAKNIQYF. CDR3 bases: TGTGCCAGTTCCCAAGATGGGCAACAAAAGACGGCCAAAAACATTCAGTACTTC.

This chain connects TRBV5-4 to TRBJ2-5, with a possible D match to TRBD2 (5 bases). The CDR3 runs to 14 residues. CDR1 and CDR2 from the germline V gene are SGHNT and YYREEE (reference sequence). Deletions cut 4 bases from V and 1 base from J, with 11 bases between. CDR3 sequence: CASSQAETQETQYF. In nucleotides, the CDR3 is TGTGCCAGCAGCCAAGCGGAAACCCAAGAGACCCAGTACTTC.

The chain carries TRBV18 and TRBJ2-2; D may be TRBD1 (6 bases). Deletions cut 6 bases from V and 4 bases from J, with 18 bases between. There are 16 residues in the CDR3. The V gene's germline CDR1 is KGHSH and CDR2 LQKENI. CDR3 coding DNA: TGTGCCAGCTCTCTCGACAGGCCTCGTGGCACCGGGGAGCTGTTTTTT. Translating it yields CASSLDRPRGTGELFF.

In regard to this clone: Since a far larger clone is one base different, this is likely a read error. The sample has other DNA sequences that encode this CDR3 too. V usage is TRBV4-1 and J usage is TRBJ2-7, with 10 bases aligning to TRBD2. V was clipped by 4 bases and J by 7 bases; unmatched bases: 7. CDR3 length: 14 residues. Germline V lookup: CDR1 MGHRA, CDR2 YSYEKL. CDR3: CASSPRVAGGEQYF. The CDR3 DNA reads TGCGCCAGCAGCCCTCGGGTAGCGGGAGGTGAGCAGTACTTC.

The genes are TRBV28 and TRBJ2-1; possible D gene TRBD2, 5 bases. Germline V gene sequence: CDR1 MDHEN, CDR2 SYDVKM. V gave up 3 bases and J gave up 1 base, with 10 bases separating them. The CDR3 length is 15 residues. The CDR3 bases are TGTGCCAGCAGTTTGCGTAGCGCGTCCTACAATGAGCAGTTCTTC. This gives the protein CASSLRSASYNEQFF.